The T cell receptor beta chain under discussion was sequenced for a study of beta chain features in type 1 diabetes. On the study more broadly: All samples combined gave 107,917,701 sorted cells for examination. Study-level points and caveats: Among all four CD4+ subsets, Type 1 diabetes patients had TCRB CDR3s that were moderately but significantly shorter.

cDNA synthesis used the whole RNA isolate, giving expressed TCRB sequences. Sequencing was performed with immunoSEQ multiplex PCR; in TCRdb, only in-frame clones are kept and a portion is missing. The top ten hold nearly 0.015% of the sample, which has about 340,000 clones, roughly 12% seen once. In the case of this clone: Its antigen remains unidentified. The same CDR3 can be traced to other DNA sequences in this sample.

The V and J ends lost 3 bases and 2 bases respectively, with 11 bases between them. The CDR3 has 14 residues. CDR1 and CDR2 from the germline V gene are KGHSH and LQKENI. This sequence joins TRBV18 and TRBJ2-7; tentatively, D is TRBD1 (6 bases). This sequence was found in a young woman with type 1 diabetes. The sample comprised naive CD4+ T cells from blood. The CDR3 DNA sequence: TGTGCCAGCTCACCCCCTGGACAGCCCTACGAGCAGTACTTC. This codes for CASSPPGQPYEQYF.